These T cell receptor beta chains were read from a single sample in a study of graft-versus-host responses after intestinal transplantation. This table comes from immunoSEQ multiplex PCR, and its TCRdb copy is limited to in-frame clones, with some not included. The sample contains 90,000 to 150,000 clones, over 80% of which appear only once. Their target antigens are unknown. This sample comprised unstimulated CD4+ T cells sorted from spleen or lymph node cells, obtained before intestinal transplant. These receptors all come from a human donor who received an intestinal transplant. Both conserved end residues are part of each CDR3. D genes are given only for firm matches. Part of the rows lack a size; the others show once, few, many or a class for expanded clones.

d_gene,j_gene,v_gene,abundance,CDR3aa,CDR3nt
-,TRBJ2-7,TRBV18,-,CASSPLGLDEQYF,TGTGCCAGCTCACCACTGGGGCTGGACGAGCAGTACTTC
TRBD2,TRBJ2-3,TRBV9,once,CASSLGLAQDTQYF,TGTGCCAGCAGCCTTGGACTAGCTCAAGATACGCAGTATTTT
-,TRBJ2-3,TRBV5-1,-,CASSFFLFTDTQYF,TGCGCCAGCAGCTTTTTTTTATTCACAGATACGCAGTATTTT
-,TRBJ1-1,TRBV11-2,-,CASSLVPSVGDTEAFF,TGTGCCAGCAGCCTAGTTCCAAGCGTCGGGGACACTGAAGCTTTCTTT
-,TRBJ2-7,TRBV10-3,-,CAMNGGLGDEQYF,TGTGCCATGAATGGCGGCCTAGGGGACGAGCAGTACTTC
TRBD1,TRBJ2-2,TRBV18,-,CASSPLSRGPGELFF,TGTGCCAGCTCACCACTTAGCAGGGGGCCCGGGGAGCTGTTTTTT
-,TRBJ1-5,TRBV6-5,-,CASSYSTHNQPQHF,TGTGCCAGCAGTTACTCCACCCACAATCAGCCCCAGCATTTT
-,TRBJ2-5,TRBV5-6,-,CASSLELAETQYF,TGTGCCAGCAGCTTGGAGCTAGCGGAGACCCAGTACTTC
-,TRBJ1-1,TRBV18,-,CASSPWSQKNTEAFF,TGTGCCAGCTCACCATGGTCGCAGAAGAACACTGAAGCTTTCTTT
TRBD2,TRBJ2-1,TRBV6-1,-,CASRPGLAGSNEQFF,TGTGCCAGCAGACCGGGACTAGCGGGAAGCAATGAGCAGTTCTTC
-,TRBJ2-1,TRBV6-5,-,CASETSGYNEQFF,TGTGCCAGCGAAACCTCGGGATACAATGAGCAGTTCTTC
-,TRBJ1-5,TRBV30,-,CAWSVLGPQSNQPQHF,TGTGCCTGGAGTGTACTTGGGCCGCAGAGCAATCAGCCCCAGCATTTT
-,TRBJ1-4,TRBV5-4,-,CASSLVGADEKLFF,TGTGCCAGCAGCTTGGTTGGGGCGGATGAAAAACTGTTTTTT
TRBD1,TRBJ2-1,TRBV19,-,CASSIRDRVSEQFF,TGTGCCAGTAGTATACGGGACAGGGTGAGTGAGCAGTTCTTC
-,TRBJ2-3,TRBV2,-,CASSKAGRDTQYF,TGTGCCAGCAGTAAGGCAGGCAGAGATACGCAGTATTTT
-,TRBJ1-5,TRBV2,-,CASSVVAGNQPQHF,TGTGCCAGCAGTGTTGTAGCAGGGAATCAGCCCCAGCATTTT
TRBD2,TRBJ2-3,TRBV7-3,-,CASSLRGPAGLAALTDTQYF,TGTGCCAGCAGCTTAAGGGGACCCGCGGGCCTAGCGGCCCTCACAGATACGCAGTATTTT
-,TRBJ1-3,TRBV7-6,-,CASSPTASGNTIYF,TGTGCCAGCAGCCCAACAGCCTCTGGAAACACCATATATTTT
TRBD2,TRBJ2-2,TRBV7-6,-,CASSLSGSKVGELFF,TGTGCCAGCAGCCTTAGCGGGAGTAAGGTCGGGGAGCTGTTTTTT
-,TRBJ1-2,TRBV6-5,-,CATNGRTYGYTF,TGTGCCACCAACGGGCGCACCTATGGCTACACCTTC
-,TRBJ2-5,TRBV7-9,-,CASSQSKARQETQYF,TGTGCCAGCAGCCAGTCGAAGGCTAGGCAAGAGACCCAGTACTTC
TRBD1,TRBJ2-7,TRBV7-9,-,CASSPQGVGDEQYF,TGTGCCAGCAGCCCACAGGGGGTAGGTGACGAGCAGTACTTC
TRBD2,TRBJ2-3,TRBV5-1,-,CASSLSDSGRGDTQYF,TGCGCCAGCAGCCTTTCGGATAGCGGGAGGGGGGATACGCAGTATTTT
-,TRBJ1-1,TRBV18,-,CASSPLSVTLNTEAFF,TGTGCCAGCTCACCACTCAGTGTCACCTTAAACACTGAAGCTTTCTTT
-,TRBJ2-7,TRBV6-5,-,CASSYPQGQQYF,TGTGCCAGCAGTTACCCCCAGGGACAGCAGTACTTC
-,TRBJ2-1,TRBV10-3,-,CAIRASPGYNEQFF,TGTGCCATCAGGGCCTCACCGGGGTACAATGAGCAGTTCTTC
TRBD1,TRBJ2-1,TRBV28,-,CASSLFGQGNNEQFF,TGTGCCAGCAGTTTATTCGGACAGGGTAACAATGAGCAGTTCTTC
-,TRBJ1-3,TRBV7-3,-,CASSPCSPSTIYF,TGTGCCAGCAGCCCATGCTCCCCCAGCACCATATATTTT
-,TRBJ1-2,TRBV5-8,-,CASSPRRDNGYTF,TGTGCCAGCAGCCCCCGGAGGGACAATGGCTACACCTTC
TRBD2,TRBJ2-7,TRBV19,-,CASSPGLADRYEQYF,TGTGCCAGTAGTCCCGGACTAGCGGACCGCTACGAGCAGTACTTC
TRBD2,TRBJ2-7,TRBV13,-,CASSLGGGDPYEQYF,TGTGCCAGCAGCTTAGGCGGGGGGGACCCCTACGAGCAGTACTTC
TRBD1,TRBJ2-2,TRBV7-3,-,CASSQGQFNTGELFF,TGTGCCAGCAGTCAGGGACAGTTCAACACCGGGGAGCTGTTTTTT
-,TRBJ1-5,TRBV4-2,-,CASSPGPGNQPQHF,TGTGCCAGCAGCCCGGGGCCTGGCAATCAGCCCCAGCATTTT
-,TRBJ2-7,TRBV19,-,CASSFRYSSYEQYF,TGTGCCAGTAGTTTCAGGTATTCCTCCTACGAGCAGTACTTC
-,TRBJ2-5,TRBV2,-,CASTLQETQYF,TGTGCCAGCACGCTTCAGGAGACCCAGTACTTC
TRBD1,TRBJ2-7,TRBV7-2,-,CASSKGQSYEQYF,TGTGCCAGCAGCAAGGGACAGTCCTACGAGCAGTACTTC
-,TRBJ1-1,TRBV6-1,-,CASSYGASAFF,TGTGCCAGCAGTTACGGAGCGTCGGCTTTCTTT
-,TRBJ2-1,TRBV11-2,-,CASSLGVGLAGEQFF,TGTGCCAGCAGCTTAGGTGTTGGGCTAGCAGGTGAGCAGTTCTTC
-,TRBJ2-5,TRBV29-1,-,CSVEAGIQETQYF,TGCAGCGTTGAGGCAGGGATCCAAGAGACCCAGTACTTC
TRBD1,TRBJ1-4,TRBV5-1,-,CASSPSRGRINEKLFF,TGCGCCAGCAGCCCCTCCAGGGGGCGGATTAATGAAAAACTGTTTTTT
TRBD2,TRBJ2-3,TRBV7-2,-,CASSLEAGGRADTQYF,TGTGCCAGCAGCTTAGAAGCGGGGGGCCGGGCAGATACGCAGTATTTT
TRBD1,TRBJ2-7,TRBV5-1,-,CASSLDSGTGKVEQYF,TGCGCCAGCAGCTTGGATTCGGGGACAGGGAAAGTGGAGCAGTACTTC
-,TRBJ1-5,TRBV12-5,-,CASGNQGPNQPQHF,TGTGCTAGTGGCAATCAGGGACCCAATCAGCCCCAGCATTTT
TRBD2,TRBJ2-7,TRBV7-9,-,CASSAGTSSNEQYF,TGTGCCAGCAGCGCCGGGACTAGCTCAAACGAGCAGTACTTC
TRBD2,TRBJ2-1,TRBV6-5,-,CASSYSPGTRGSEQFF,TGTGCCAGCAGTTACTCGCCAGGGACTAGAGGTAGTGAGCAGTTCTTC
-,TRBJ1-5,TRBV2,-,CASTPGTPNSNQPQHF,TGTGCCAGCACTCCCGGGACACCAAATAGCAATCAGCCCCAGCATTTT
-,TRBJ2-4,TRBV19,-,CASSQGVQYF,TGTGCCAGTAGCCAGGGCGTTCAGTACTTC
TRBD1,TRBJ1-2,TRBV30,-,CAWSVRGQIYGYTF,TGTGCCTGGAGTGTACGGGGACAGATCTATGGCTACACCTTC
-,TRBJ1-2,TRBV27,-,CASRSRLGAGYGYTF,TGTGCCAGCAGATCCCGTTTGGGGGCGGGCTATGGCTACACCTTC
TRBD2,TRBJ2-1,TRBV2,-,CASSFGLAGSGEQFF,TGTGCCAGCAGTTTCGGACTAGCGGGATCCGGTGAGCAGTTCTTC
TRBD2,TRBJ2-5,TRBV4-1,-,CASSPTGLAGPQETQYF,TGCGCCAGCAGCCCCACTGGACTAGCGGGTCCCCAAGAGACCCAGTACTTC
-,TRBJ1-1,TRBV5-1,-,CASSLGQPNTEAFF,TGCGCCAGCAGCTTGGGGCAGCCGAACACTGAAGCTTTCTTT
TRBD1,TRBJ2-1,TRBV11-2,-,CASSSQTGVRNNEQFF,TGTGCCAGCAGCTCCCAGACAGGGGTGAGAAACAATGAGCAGTTCTTC